This is a list of T cell receptor beta chains from one sample in a study of cytomegalovirus exposure and HLA in healthy donors. Method: immunoSEQ multiplex PCR; TCRdb's copy keeps in-frame clones and lacks some. The sample yields 150,000 to 200,000 clones, approximately 85% seen once. Sequencing was done on a sample of PBMCs. The receptors were sampled from a woman under 30 in good health and CMV-seronegative. Both conserved end residues are part of each CDR3. Each record gives: J gene, D gene, V gene, CDR3 protein, CDR3 DNA. D genes are given only for firm matches.

>TRBJ2-5|TRBD2|TRBV5-4
CASTLGLGETQYF
TGTGCCAGCACCCTCGGACTAGGAGAGACCCAGTACTTC
>TRBJ2-1|TRBD2|TRBV5-1
CASTPGTNLGREQFF
TGCGCCAGCACCCCCGGGACTAACCTCGGCCGTGAGCAGTTCTTC
>TRBJ1-5|TRBD1|TRBV30
CAWSKTGKGQPQHF
TGTGCCTGGAGCAAGACAGGGAAGGGTCAGCCCCAGCATTTT
>TRBJ2-7|TRBD2|TRBV9
CASSTLAGDTYEQYF
TGTGCCAGCAGCACACTAGCGGGAGACACCTACGAGCAGTACTTC
>TRBJ2-5|TRBD1|TRBV14
CASSQGQGYTGETQYF
TGTGCCAGCAGCCAAGGACAGGGCTACACGGGGGAGACCCAGTACTTC
>TRBJ1-2|TRBD1|TRBV9
CASSTRTGYGYTF
TGTGCCAGCAGCACTAGGACAGGGTATGGCTACACCTTC
>TRBJ2-1|.|TRBV11-1
CASSDETDNEQFF
TGTGCCAGCAGCGACGAGACAGACAATGAGCAGTTCTTC
>TRBJ1-2|TRBD1|TRBV5-4
CASSGQGSNYGYTF
TGTGCCAGCAGCGGACAGGGATCTAACTATGGCTACACCTTC
>TRBJ1-6|.|TRBV10-1
CASSAAYNSPLHF
TGCGCCAGCAGTGCAGCCTATAATTCACCCCTCCACTTT
>TRBJ2-7|TRBD1|TRBV2
CASSWTGGYEQYF
TGTGCCAGCAGCTGGACAGGGGGGTACGAGCAGTACTTC
>TRBJ1-1|.|TRBV7-3
CASSLNRETEAFF
TGTGCCAGCAGCTTAAACAGGGAAACTGAAGCTTTCTTT
>TRBJ2-1|TRBD2|TRBV5-1
CASSPPSGLYNEQFF
TGCGCCAGCAGTCCCCCTAGCGGGCTCTACAATGAGCAGTTCTTC
>TRBJ2-5|TRBD2|TRBV9
CASSVAGGRAGETQYF
TGTGCCAGCAGCGTAGCGGGCGGGAGGGCCGGTGAGACCCAGTACTTC
>TRBJ2-1|TRBD2|TRBV5-1
CASSLATAGGEQFF
TGCGCCAGCAGCTTGGCCACAGCGGGAGGTGAGCAGTTCTTC
>TRBJ1-5|TRBD1|TRBV19
CASSILQGGDQPQHF
TGTGCCAGTAGTATATTACAGGGGGGAGATCAGCCCCAGCATTTT
>TRBJ2-3|TRBD1|TRBV14
CASSQDRGHADTQYF
TGTGCCAGCAGCCAGGACAGGGGGCACGCAGATACGCAGTATTTT
>TRBJ2-3|TRBD1|TRBV7-3
CASSLAGTGNTDTQYF
TGTGCCAGCAGCTTGGCCGGGACAGGCAACACAGATACGCAGTATTTT
>TRBJ2-1|TRBD2|TRBV5-4
CASSQVPSGGLSSYNEQFF
TGTGCCAGCTCTCAAGTCCCTAGCGGGGGGCTTAGCTCCTACAATGAGCAGTTCTTC
>TRBJ2-3|TRBD2|TRBV11-3
CASSSGLAGSTIYTQYF
TGTGCCAGCAGCTCCGGACTAGCGGGATCTACCATCTATACGCAGTATTTT
>TRBJ2-1|TRBD2|TRBV7-2
CASSLGLAGGRGGEQFF
TGTGCCAGCAGCTTAGGTCTAGCGGGAGGAAGGGGGGGTGAGCAGTTCTTC
>TRBJ2-5|TRBD2|TRBV27
CASSYGTSGKETQYF
TGTGCCAGCAGTTACGGGACTAGCGGAAAAGAGACCCAGTACTTC
>TRBJ2-7|TRBD1|TRBV19
CASSILEDRAVQYF
TGTGCCAGTAGTATTCTGGAAGACAGGGCGGTGCAGTACTTC